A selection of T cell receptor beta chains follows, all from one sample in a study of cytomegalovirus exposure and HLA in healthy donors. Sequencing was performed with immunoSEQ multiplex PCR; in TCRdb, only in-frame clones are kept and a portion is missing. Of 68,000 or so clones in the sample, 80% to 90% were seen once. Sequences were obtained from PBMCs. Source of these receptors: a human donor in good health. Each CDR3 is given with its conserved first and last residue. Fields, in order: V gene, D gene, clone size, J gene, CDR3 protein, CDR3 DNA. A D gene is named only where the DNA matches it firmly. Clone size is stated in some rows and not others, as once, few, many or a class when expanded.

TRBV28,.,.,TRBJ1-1,CASSFGRQLNTEAFF,TGTGCCAGCAGTTTCGGTCGACAGCTGAACACTGAAGCTTTCTTT
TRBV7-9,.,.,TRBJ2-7,CAIDFIRIYEQYF,TGTGCCATTGACTTCATCAGAATCTACGAGCAGTACTTC
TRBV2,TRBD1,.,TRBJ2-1,CASSPGQGGNEQFF,TGTGCCAGCTCCCCGGGACAGGGTGGTAATGAGCAGTTCTTC
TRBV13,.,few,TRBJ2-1,CASSARMAPSGQFF,TGTGCCAGCAGCGCTAGGATGGCCCCCTCGGGGCAGTTCTTC
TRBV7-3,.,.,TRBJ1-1,CASSLMGGMNTEAFF,TGTGCCAGCAGCTTAATGGGGGGGATGAACACTGAAGCTTTCTTT
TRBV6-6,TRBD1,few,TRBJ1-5,CASSLQGTDQPQHF,TGTGCCAGCAGTCTACAGGGGACCGATCAGCCCCAGCATTTT
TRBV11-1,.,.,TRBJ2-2,CASSPDMNTGELFF,TGTGCCAGCAGCCCAGACATGAACACCGGGGAGCTGTTTTTT
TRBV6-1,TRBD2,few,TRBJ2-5,CASRPTSASETQYF,TGTGCCAGCAGGCCGACTAGCGCCAGTGAGACCCAGTACTTC
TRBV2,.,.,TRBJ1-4,CASSQTATNEKLFF,TGTGCCAGCAGTCAGACAGCCACTAATGAAAAACTGTTTTTT
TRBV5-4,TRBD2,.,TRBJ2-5,CASSSAGRGYQETQYF,TGTGCCAGCAGCTCGGCAGGGCGGGGGTACCAAGAGACCCAGTACTTC
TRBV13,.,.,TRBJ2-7,CASSLEQAYEQYF,TGTGCCAGCAGCTTAGAGCAGGCCTACGAGCAGTACTTC
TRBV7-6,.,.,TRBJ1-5,CASSLDPGWDQPQHF,TGTGCCAGCAGCCTAGACCCAGGGTGGGATCAGCCCCAGCATTTT
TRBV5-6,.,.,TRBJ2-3,CASSSTGYTDTQYF,TGTGCCAGCAGCTCGACAGGCTACACAGATACGCAGTATTTT
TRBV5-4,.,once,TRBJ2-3,CASIDQRGSTDTQYF,TGTGCCAGCATCGACCAGCGAGGTAGCACAGATACGCAGTATTTT
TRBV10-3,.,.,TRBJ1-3,CAIARTPHSGNTIYF,TGTGCCATCGCTAGGACACCTCACTCTGGAAACACCATATATTTT
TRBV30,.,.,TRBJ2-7,CAWTTTGGSSEQYF,TGTGCCTGGACCACGACAGGTGGGTCCTCCGAGCAGTACTTC
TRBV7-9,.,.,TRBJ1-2,CASMRGQGINGYTF,TGTGCCAGCATGAGGGGTCAGGGGATCAATGGCTACACCTTC
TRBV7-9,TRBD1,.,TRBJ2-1,CSSSLVQGAIYNEQFF,TGTTCCAGCAGCTTAGTACAGGGGGCAATCTACAATGAGCAGTTCTTC
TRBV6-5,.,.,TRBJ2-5,CASSEVPVQETQYF,TGTGCCAGCAGTGAAGTACCAGTGCAAGAGACCCAGTACTTC
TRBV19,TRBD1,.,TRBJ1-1,CASSPSQQGYTEAFF,TGTGCCAGTAGTCCATCCCAACAGGGGTACACTGAAGCTTTCTTT
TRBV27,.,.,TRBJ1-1,CASSPQTGIAEAFF,TGTGCCAGCAGCCCTCAGACCGGGATCGCTGAAGCTTTCTTT
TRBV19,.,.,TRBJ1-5,CASSITGSSNQPQHF,TGTGCCAGTAGTATTACAGGATCGAGCAATCAGCCCCAGCATTTT
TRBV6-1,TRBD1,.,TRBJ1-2,CASSGPGQGAGGYTF,TGTGCCAGCAGTGGCCCGGGGCAGGGGGCGGGTGGCTACACCTTC
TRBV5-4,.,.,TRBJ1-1,CASRPVQGHTEAFF,TGTGCCAGCCGACCCGTTCAGGGGCACACTGAAGCTTTCTTT
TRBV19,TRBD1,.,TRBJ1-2,CASSLQGAYGGYTF,TGTGCCAGTAGCTTACAGGGGGCGTACGGTGGCTACACCTTC
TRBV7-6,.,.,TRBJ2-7,CASSLAVSGSEQYF,TGTGCCAGCAGCTTAGCTGTGAGCGGGTCCGAGCAGTACTTC
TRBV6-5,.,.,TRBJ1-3,CASHSSGNTIYF,TGTGCCAGTCACAGCTCTGGAAACACCATATATTTT
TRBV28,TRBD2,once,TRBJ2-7,CASQRGGSYEQYF,TGTGCCAGCCAGCGGGGGGGCTCCTACGAGCAGTACTTC
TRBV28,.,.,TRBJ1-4,CASSLGGYSNEKLFF,TGTGCCAGCAGTTTGGGGGGTTATTCTAATGAAAAACTGTTTTTT
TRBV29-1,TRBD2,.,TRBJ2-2,CSVDPGGVGGELFF,TGCAGCGTTGACCCGGGGGGAGTGGGCGGGGAGCTGTTTTTT
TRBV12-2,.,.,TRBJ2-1,CASRFWDGVRGAYYNEQFF,TGTGCAAGTCGCTTTTGGGACGGCGTACGGGGGGCTTACTACAATGAGCAGTTCTTC
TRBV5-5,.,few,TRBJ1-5,CASSLIYSNQPQHF,TGTGCCAGCAGCTTGATTTATAGCAATCAGCCCCAGCATTTT
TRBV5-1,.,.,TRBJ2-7,CASSPRNGGAYEQYF,TGCGCCAGCAGCCCCAGGAACGGAGGGGCCTACGAGCAGTACTTC
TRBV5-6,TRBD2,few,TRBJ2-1,CASSLLAGGLYNEQFF,TGTGCCAGCAGCTTGTTAGCGGGGGGTCTATACAATGAGCAGTTCTTC
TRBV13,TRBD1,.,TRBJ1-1,CASSPPTGGLRGTEAFF,TGTGCCAGCAGCCCCCCGACAGGGGGCCTCCGTGGCACTGAAGCTTTCTTT
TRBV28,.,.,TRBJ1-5,CASSGSGNQPQHF,TGTGCCAGCAGCGGGTCTGGCAATCAGCCCCAGCATTTT
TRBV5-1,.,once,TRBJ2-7,CASSPDRTALVSYEQYF,TGCGCCAGCAGCCCGGACCGGACAGCCCTTGTCAGCTACGAGCAGTACTTC
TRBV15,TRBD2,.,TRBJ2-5,CATSRDGTTYQETQYF,TGTGCCACCAGCAGAGATGGGACTACCTACCAAGAGACCCAGTACTTC
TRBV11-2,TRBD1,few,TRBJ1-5,CASSLDPTGMNSNQPQHF,TGTGCCAGCAGCTTAGACCCGACAGGGATGAATAGCAATCAGCCCCAGCATTTT
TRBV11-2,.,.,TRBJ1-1,CASSLDTTLMAAFF,TGTGCCAGCAGCTTAGACACAACCCTGATGGCAGCTTTCTTT